This T cell receptor (beta chain) originates from a study of T-cell reconstitution after alpha-beta-depleted transplantation in children listed by TCRdb under 2016. Background on the whole study: Using TCR repertoire profiling, the study quantitatively followed how T-cell immune reconstitution unfolded in children after TCRalphabeta/CD19-depleted allogeneic hematopoietic cell transplantation.

Notes on this clonotype: What antigen it recognizes has not been identified. Within one base of it there is no much larger clone, and no base qualities were kept.

V is shortened by 3 bases, J by 0 bases, and the region joining them spans 12 bases. The CDR3 runs 16 residues from the cysteine to the phenylalanine. Of the read, only the CDR3 DNA is kept; its 48 bases are in frame from base 1. Sequences LNHDA (CDR1) and SQIVND (CDR2) are obtained from the germline V gene (reference sequence). The library was made by PCR. Sequencing instrument: Illumina HiSeq 2500. TCR library preparation used molecular barcoding, with unique molecular identifiers applied to normalize quantification of the TCRbeta repertoire. The public reads were reprocessed in TCRdb via fastp at Q25 and MiXCR, keeping in-frame beta chains. Every CDR3 protein is listed once, alongside the most common genes and DNA of its rows. The sample profile shows about 600,000 distinct CDR3 sequences; 10% of them were found once. The top ten constitute 4% of the sample.

The sequencing used PBMCs from the stem cell graft donor, collected from the stem cell graft. The sequence links TRBV19 to TRBJ1-5, and possibly TRBD1, on 5 matching bases. This clonotype was sampled from a human donor who donated a stem cell graft to a child with acute myeloid leukemia. Read as DNA, the sequence is TGTGCCAGTAGTATCGGGGCCGCTTATAGCAATCAGCCCCAGCATTTT. It translates as CASSIGAAYSNQPQHF. The full variable domain, with segments outside the CDR3 supplied by the reference TRBV19 and TRBJ1-5 proteins, appears as DGGITQSPKYLFRKEGQNVTLSCEQNLNHDAMYWYRQDPGQGLRLIYYSQIVNDFQKGDIAEGYSVSREKKESFPLTVTSAQKNPTAFYLCASSIGAAYSNQPQHFGDGTRLSIL.